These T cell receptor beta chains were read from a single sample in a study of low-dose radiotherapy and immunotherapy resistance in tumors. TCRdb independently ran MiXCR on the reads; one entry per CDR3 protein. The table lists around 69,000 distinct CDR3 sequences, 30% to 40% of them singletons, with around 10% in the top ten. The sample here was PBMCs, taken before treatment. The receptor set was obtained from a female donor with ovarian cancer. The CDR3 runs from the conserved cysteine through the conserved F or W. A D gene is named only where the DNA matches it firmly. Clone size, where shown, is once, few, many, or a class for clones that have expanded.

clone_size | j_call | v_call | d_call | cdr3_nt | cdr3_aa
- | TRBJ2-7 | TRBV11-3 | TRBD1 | TGTGCCAGCAGTAAGGGGGACAGCTCCTACGAGCAGTACTTC | CASSKGDSSYEQYF
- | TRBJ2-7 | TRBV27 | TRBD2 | TGTGCCAGCAGCACCCCCGAGGGACTAGTATACGAGCAGTACTTC | CASSTPEGLVYEQYF
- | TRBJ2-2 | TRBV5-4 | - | TGTGCCAGCAGCTCGGGCCCGAACATAGAGCCGTTTTTT | CASSSGPNIEPFF
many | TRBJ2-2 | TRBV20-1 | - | TGCAGTGCTGAGGATTACGGGGAGCTGTTTTTT | CSAEDYGELFF
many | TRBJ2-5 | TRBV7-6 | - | TGTGCCAGCAGCTTATGGAGGAAACAAGAGACCCAGTACTTC | CASSLWRKQETQYF
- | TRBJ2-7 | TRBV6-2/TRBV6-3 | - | TGTGCCACCGGACTACCCATCTACGAGCAGTACTTC | CATGLPIYEQYF
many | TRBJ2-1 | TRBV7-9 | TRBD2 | TGTGCCAGCAGCTTGGGGAGGGTGGCCGAGCAGTTCTTC | CASSLGRVAEQFF
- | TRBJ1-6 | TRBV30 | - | TGTGCCTGGAGTGCGCTCCCCGCCGTGGGTTCACCCCTCCACTTT | CAWSALPAVGSPLHF
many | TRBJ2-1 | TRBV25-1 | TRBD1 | TGTGCCAGCAGGGACAGGGGCTACAATGAGCAGTTCTTC | CASRDRGYNEQFF
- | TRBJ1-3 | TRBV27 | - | TGTGCCAGCAGCCGAGGGGGGACTGGAAACACCATATATTTT | CASSRGGTGNTIYF
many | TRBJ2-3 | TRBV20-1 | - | TGCAGTGCTAGTAGACTCAGCACAGATACGCAGTATTTT | CSASRLSTDTQYF
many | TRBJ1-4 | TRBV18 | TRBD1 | TGTGCCAGCTCACCTCGGACAGGAGATGAAAAACTGTTTTTT | CASSPRTGDEKLFF
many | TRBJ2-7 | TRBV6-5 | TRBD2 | TGTGCCAGCAGTTACGCGGTAGCGGGGGTGGAGGGAGAGCAGTACTTC | CASSYAVAGVEGEQYF
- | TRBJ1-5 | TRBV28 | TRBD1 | TGTGCCAGCAGTACGACAGGGACCAATCAGCCCCAGCATTTT | CASSTTGTNQPQHF
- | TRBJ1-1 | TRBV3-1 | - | TGTGCCAGCAGCCAACGTCAGGGGTTTGTCGGTGAAGCTTTCTTT | CASSQRQGFVGEAFF
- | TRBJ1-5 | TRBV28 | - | TGTGCCAGCACTAAGGGTAATAGCAATCAGCCCCAGCATTTT | CASTKGNSNQPQHF
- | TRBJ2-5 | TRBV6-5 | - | TGTGCCAGCAGTGGCTCGCTAGCACGACAAGAGACCCAGTACTTC | CASSGSLARQETQYF
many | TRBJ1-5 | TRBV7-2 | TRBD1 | TGTGCCAGCAGCTTATTAGGACAGGGGTCCCCCCAGCATTTT | CASSLLGQGSPQHF
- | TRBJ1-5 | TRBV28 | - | TGTGCCAGCACCCTGACAGGATACAATCAGCCCCAGCATTTT | CASTLTGYNQPQHF
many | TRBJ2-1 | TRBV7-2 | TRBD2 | TGTGCCAGCAGCTCCTTAGCGGGAGCCCTCTACAATGAGCAGTTCTTC | CASSSLAGALYNEQFF
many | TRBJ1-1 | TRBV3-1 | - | TGTGCCAGCAGCCCGACCATGAACACTGAAGCTTTCTTT | CASSPTMNTEAFF
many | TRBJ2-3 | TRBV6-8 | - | TGTGCCAGCAGTTACCGGGGCGGCACAGATACGCAGTATTTT | CASSYRGGTDTQYF
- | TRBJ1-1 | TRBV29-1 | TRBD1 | TGCAGCGTTGTTGAGGTTATTCATGTGCAAGGGGGCCTTGAAGCTTTCTTT | CSVVEVIHVQGGLEAFF
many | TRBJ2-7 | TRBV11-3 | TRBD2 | TGTGCCAGCAGCCCCGCGGGAGTTTTCACCTACGAGCAGTACTTC | CASSPAGVFTYEQYF
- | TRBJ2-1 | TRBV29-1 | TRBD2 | TGCAGCGTTTCAAGCGGGAGCTCCTACAATGAGCAGTTCTTC | CSVSSGSSYNEQFF
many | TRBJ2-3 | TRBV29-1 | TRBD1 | TGCAGCATCGGACAGGGCGCAGATACGCAGTATTTT | CSIGQGADTQYF
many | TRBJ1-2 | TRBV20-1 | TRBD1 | TGCAGTGCCGGTCGACAGGGGGGAAACTATGGCTACACCTTC | CSAGRQGGNYGYTF
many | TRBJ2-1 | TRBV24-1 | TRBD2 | TGTGCCACCAGTGATCTGGGACTAGCGGGAGGAGAGCAGTTCTTC | CATSDLGLAGGEQFF
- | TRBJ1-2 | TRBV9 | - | TGTGCCAGCAGCGTAACCCAGGAATTCGGCGGCTACACCTTC | CASSVTQEFGGYTF
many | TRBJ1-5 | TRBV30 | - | TGTGCCTGGAGTGTAGGGACTGCACATCAGCCCCAGCATTTT | CAWSVGTAHQPQHF
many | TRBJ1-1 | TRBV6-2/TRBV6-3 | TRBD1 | TGTGCCGGCGCGACAGGGACCAAAGCTTTCTTT | CAGATGTKAFF
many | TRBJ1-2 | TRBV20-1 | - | TGCAGTGCTGTTACAGGGACCTATGGCTACACCTTC | CSAVTGTYGYTF
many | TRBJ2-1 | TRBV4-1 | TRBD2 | TGCGCCAGCAGACCCCCGGGACTAGCGGCCTACAATGAGCAGTTCTTC | CASRPPGLAAYNEQFF
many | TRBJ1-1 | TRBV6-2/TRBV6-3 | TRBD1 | TGTGCCAGCAGTAAAGACAGGGGAACCGGCACTGAAGCTTTCTTT | CASSKDRGTGTEAFF
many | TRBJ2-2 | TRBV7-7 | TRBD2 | TGTGCTAGCAGCCTACTAGCGGGAGGGCTGGACACCGGGGAGCTGTTTTTT | CASSLLAGGLDTGELFF
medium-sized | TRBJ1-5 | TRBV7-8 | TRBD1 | TGTGCCAGCAGCTTAAAAGGGTACGGGACAGGCGCAGGGCCCCAGCATTTT | CASSLKGYGTGAGPQHF
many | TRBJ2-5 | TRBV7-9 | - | TGTGCCAGCAGCTTAAGTCAGGTATCGGAGACCCAGTACTTC | CASSLSQVSETQYF
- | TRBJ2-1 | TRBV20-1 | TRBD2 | TGCAGTGCGCCACCCGGGCTAGCGGGTGGCCACAATGAGCAGTTCTTC | CSAPPGLAGGHNEQFF
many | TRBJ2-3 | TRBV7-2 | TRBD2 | TGTGCCAGCAGCTTAGGGGGACTAGCGGGGAGCACAGATACGCAGTATTTT | CASSLGGLAGSTDTQYF
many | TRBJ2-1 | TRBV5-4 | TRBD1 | TGTGCCAGCAGCACCCCGACAGGGGTCAATGAGCAGTTCTTC | CASSTPTGVNEQFF
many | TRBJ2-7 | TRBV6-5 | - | TGTGCCAGCAGTAAGGACAGCTCCTACGAGCAGTACTTC | CASSKDSSYEQYF
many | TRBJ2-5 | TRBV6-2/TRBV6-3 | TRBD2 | TGTGCCAGCAGTCTGGGACTAGCTCAAGAGACCCAGTACTTC | CASSLGLAQETQYF
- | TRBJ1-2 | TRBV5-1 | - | TGCGCCAGCAGGGGGGAGGCTTCCGGCTACACCTTC | CASRGEASGYTF
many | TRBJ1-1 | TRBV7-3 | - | TGTGCCAGCAGCTTAAAGGACGGGACTGAAGCTTTCTTT | CASSLKDGTEAFF
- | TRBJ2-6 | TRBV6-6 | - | TGTGCCAGCAGAAAGGGAGGTGGGGCCAACGTCCTGACTTTC | CASRKGGGANVLTF
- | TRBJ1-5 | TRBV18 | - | TGTGCCAGCTCACCTGGGACCGGAGGTAGCAATCAGCCCCAGCATTTT | CASSPGTGGSNQPQHF
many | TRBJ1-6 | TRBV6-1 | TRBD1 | TGTGCCAGCCGGGCCGGGACAGCAAATTCACCCCTCCACTTT | CASRAGTANSPLHF
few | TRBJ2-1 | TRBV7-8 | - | TGTGCCAGCAGCCCAAGGAGGGGGGGGGGCTACAATGAGCAGTTCTTC | CASSPRRGGGYNEQFF
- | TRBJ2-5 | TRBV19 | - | TGTGCCAGTAGTATAAATTGGGAGACTCCCCTCCCGTCCAAAGAGACCCAGTACTTC | CASSINWETPLPSKETQYF
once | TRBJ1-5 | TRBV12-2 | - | TGTGCAAGTCGCCCGGAGCAGGAGGCAGGGTCGACTCAGCCCCAGCATTTT | CASRPEQEAGSTQPQHF
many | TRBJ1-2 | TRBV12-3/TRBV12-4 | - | TGTGCCAGCAGTTTAGACAGATATGGCTACACCTTC | CASSLDRYGYTF
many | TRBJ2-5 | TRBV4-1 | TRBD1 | TGCGCCAGCAGCGTCGGGACAGGGTACCAAGAGACCCAGTACTTC | CASSVGTGYQETQYF
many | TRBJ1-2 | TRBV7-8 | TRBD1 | TGTGCCAGCAGTCAGACAGGGGGTAACTATGGCTACACCTTC | CASSQTGGNYGYTF
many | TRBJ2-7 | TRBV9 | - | TGTGCCAGCAGCGTAGGCGGGGGCGCTAGCTCCTACGAGCAGTACTTC | CASSVGGGASSYEQYF